These 9 T cell receptor beta chains were all obtained from the same sample, sequenced in a study of spatial heterogeneity in lung cancer. TCRdb used MiXCR to reprocess the 5' RACE reads, holding one entry per CDR3 protein. The sample carries approximately 40,000 distinct CDR3 sequences, about an eighth recorded once. As for time point: sample taken at primary tumor resection. Whole RNA was taken from tumor, nontumor lung or frozen PBMC; it was then sequenced unsorted. Sample: PBMCs, taken at surgery. The origin of the receptors is a male donor with early-stage non-small cell lung cancer.

This clonotype was detected a few times. The V and J genes are TRBV4-2 and TRBJ1-4, with 7 positions matching TRBD1. The CDR3 covers 17 residues. With V trimmed by 1 base and J by 5 bases, 10 bases remained unmatched. CDR1 is LGHNA and CDR2 is YNFKEQ in the germline V gene. CDR3 bases: TGTGCCAGCAGCCAAGGGAGTGCGGAACAGGGGAATGAAAAACTGTTTTTT. Protein product: CASSQGSAEQGNEKLFF.

The CDR3 here is CATSSNSDTQYF. CDR3 bases: TGTGCCACCAGCTCTAACTCCGATACGCAGTATTTT. V gene TRBV15 combines with J gene TRBJ2-3; no clear D gene. The V end was cut by 5 bases, the J end by 6 bases, with 9 bases between. Germline V lookup: CDR1 LNHNV, CDR2 YYDKDF (reference sequence). The CDR3 totals 12 residues.

The chain is built from TRBV11-2 and TRBJ2-5; D may match TRBD1 or TRBD2 (5 bases each). Trimming stripped 2 bases from V and 4 bases from J, with 8 bases between. This CDR3 contains 13 residues. Germline CDR1 and CDR2: SGHAT and FQNNGV. The CDR3 sequence is CASSLPGRETQYF. The CDR3 DNA follows: TGTGCCAGCAGCTTACCAGGGAGAGAGACCCAGTACTTC.

This sequence joins TRBV29-1 and TRBJ2-1; 7 nucleotides agree with TRBD1. Germline CDR1 and CDR2: SQVTM and ANQGSEA. The CDR3 extends over 12 amino acids. V gave up 5 bases and J gave up 10 bases; unmatched junction bases: 8. CDR3 sequence (DNA): TGCAGCGTTTTCCAGGGGGTCGGGGAGCAGTTCTTC. Translated: CSVFQGVGEQFF.

The rearrangement uses TRBV7-2 and TRBJ2-7, with unresolved D. This CDR3 spans 16 amino acids. Trimming stripped 1 base from V and 2 bases from J, with 15 bases between. Germline V gene lookup returns CDR1 SGHTA and CDR2 FQGNSA. CDR3 amino acids: CASSLVAALGTYEQYF. CDR3 coding DNA: TGTGCCAGCAGCTTAGTTGCGGCCCTGGGTACCTACGAGCAGTACTTC.

This chain connects TRBV11-1 to TRBJ2-2; D is perhaps TRBD1 (7 bases). The V end was cut by 5 bases, the J end by 8 bases, with 18 bases between. The CDR3 contains 15 residues. Per germline, CDR1 SGHAT and CDR2 FQDESV (reference sequence). CDR3: CASSTLAGQSGELFF. As DNA, the CDR3 is TGTGCCAGCAGCACCCTGGCGGGACAGTCAGGGGAGCTGTTTTTT. Full variable domain (rest looked up from reference TRBV11-1 and TRBJ2-2): EAEVAQSPRYKITEKSQAVAFWCDPISGHATLYWYRQILGQGPELLVQFQDESVVDDSQLPKDRFSAERLKGVDSTLKIQPAELGDSAMYLCASSTLAGQSGELFFGEGSRLTVL.

In its sample, this clonotype was seen a few times. The chain couples TRBV20-1 to TRBJ2-3; perhaps TRBD2 as D (6 bases). CDR3 length equals 12 residues. V lost 7 bases and J lost 2, with 10 bases in between. Per the germline V gene, CDR1 is DFQATT and CDR2 is SNEGSKA (reference sequence). The CDR3 here is CSGGGSTDTQYF. The CDR3, as DNA: TGCAGTGGTGGGGGGTCCACAGATACGCAGTATTTT.

This clonotype showed up just a few times. The chain combines TRBV2 with TRBJ2-7; 8 nucleotides align to TRBD2. Germline V gene lookup returns CDR1 SNHLY and CDR2 FYNNEI. The ends lost 6 bases at V and 5 bases at J; junction bases unmatched: 12. This CDR3 has 15 amino acids. The CDR3 loop reads CASSVYAGGGNEQYF. The CDR3 DNA reads TGTGCCAGCAGCGTCTACGCGGGGGGAGGGAACGAGCAGTACTTC. The variable domain in full, completed from reference TRBV2 and TRBJ2-7, reads EPEVTQTPSHQVTQMGQEVILRCVPISNHLYFYWYRQILGQKVEFLVSFYNNEISEKSEIFDDQFSVERPDGSNFTLKIRSTKLEDSAMYFCASSVYAGGGNEQYFGPGTRLTVT.

The chain couples TRBV5-6 to TRBJ2-1; TRBD1 agrees at 7 bases. There are 16 residues in the CDR3. The V gene's germline CDR1 is SGHDT and CDR2 YYEEEE. The junction had 19 bases not matched to a gene; V was cut back by 6 bases and J by 10 bases. The CDR3 DNA follows: TGTGCCAGCACCAAGGGGGCGCAATCTTCGCGATCAGAGCAGTTCTTC. Protein: CASTKGAQSSRSEQFF.